This TCR beta chain was recorded in a study of T cell changes during pregnancy in multiple sclerosis. Libraries were prepared by immunoSEQ multiplex PCR; TCRdb keeps only in-frame clonotypes and omits some of them. The sample contains some 29,000 clones, under 95% of which appear only once. The V gene's germline CDR1 is MRHNA and CDR2 SNTAGT. Trimming stripped 4 bases from V and 3 bases from J, with 11 bases between. This CDR3 has 14 residues. This specimen was CD8+ T cells from peripheral blood mononuclear cells, taken before pregnancy. The V gene is TRBV6-4, the J gene TRBJ2-3; maybe TRBD2 (6 bases). This sequence was found in a female donor with multiple sclerosis, enrolled in a pregnancy study. The CDR3 protein is CASSGTGETDTQYF. In DNA, the CDR3 is TGTGCCAGCAGTGGGACGGGAGAGACAGATACGCAGTATTTT.